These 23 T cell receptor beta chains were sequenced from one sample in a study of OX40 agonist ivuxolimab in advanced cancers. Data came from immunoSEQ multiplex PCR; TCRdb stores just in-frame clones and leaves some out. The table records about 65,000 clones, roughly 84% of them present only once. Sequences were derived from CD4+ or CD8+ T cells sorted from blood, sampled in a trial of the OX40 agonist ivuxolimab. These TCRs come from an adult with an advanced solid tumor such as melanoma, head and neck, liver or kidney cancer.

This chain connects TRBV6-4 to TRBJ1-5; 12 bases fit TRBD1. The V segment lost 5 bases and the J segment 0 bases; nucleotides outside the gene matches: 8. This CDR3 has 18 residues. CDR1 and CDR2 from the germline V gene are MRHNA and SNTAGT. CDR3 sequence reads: CASSFRGQGAVSNQPQHF. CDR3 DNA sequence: TGTGCCAGCAGTTTCCGGGGACAGGGGGCCGTTAGCAATCAGCCCCAGCATTTT.

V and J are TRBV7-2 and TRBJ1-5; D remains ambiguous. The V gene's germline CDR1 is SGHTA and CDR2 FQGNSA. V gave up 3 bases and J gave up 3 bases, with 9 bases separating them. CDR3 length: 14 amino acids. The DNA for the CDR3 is TGTGCCAGCAGCTTGGCCAGAGACAATCAGCCCCAGCATTTT. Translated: CASSLARDNQPQHF.

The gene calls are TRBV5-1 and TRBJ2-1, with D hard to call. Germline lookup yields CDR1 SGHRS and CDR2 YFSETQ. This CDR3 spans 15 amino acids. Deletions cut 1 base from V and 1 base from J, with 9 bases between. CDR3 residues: CASSLTVTSYNEQFF. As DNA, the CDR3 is TGCGCCAGCAGCTTGACCGTAACTTCCTACAATGAGCAGTTCTTC.

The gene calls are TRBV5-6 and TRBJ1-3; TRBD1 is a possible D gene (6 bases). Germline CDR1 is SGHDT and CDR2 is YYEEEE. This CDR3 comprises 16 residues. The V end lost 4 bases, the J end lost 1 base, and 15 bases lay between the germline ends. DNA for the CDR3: TGTGCCAGCAGCCCCCGGACAGCACCGTCTGGAAACACCATATATTTT. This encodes CASSPRTAPSGNTIYF.

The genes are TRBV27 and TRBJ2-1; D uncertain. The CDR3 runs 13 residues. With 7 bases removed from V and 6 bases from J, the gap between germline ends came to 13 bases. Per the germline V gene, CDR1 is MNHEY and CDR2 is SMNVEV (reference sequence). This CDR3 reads CASTSWPFNEQFF. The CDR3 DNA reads TGTGCCAGCACCTCTTGGCCCTTCAATGAGCAGTTCTTC.

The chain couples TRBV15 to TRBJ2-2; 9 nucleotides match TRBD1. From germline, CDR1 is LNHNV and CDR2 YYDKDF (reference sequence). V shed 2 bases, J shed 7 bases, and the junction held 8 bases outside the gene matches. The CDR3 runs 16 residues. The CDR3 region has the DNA TGTGCCACCAGCAGAAAGCCGGGACAGGGCATCGGGGAGCTGTTTTTT. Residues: CATSRKPGQGIGELFF.

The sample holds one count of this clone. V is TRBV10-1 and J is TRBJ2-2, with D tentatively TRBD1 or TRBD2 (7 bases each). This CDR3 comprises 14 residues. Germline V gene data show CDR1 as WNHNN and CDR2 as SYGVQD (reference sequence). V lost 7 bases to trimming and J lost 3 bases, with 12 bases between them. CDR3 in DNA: TGCGCCAGCAAGCGGGACAGAGACACCGGGGAGCTGTTTTTT. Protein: CASKRDRDTGELFF.

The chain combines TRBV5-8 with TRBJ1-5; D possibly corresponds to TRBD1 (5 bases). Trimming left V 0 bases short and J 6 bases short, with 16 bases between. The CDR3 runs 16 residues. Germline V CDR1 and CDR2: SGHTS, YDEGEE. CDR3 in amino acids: CASSLGLRDGAQPQHF. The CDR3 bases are TGTGCCAGCAGCTTGGGTCTGAGGGACGGTGCTCAGCCCCAGCATTTT.

CDR3 loop: CASSFRGAEAFF. In DNA, the CDR3 is TGCGCCAGCAGCTTTAGGGGGGCTGAAGCTTTCTTT. The rearrangement joins TRBV5-1 to TRBJ1-1, with TRBD1 as a possible D gene (6 bases). Per germline, CDR1 SGHRS and CDR2 YFSETQ. Trimming removed 2 bases from V and 6 bases from J, with 8 bases in between. The CDR3 contains 12 residues.

CDR3 sequence reads: CASSLRDSRTGELFF. CDR3 bases: TGTGCCAGCAGCCTCCGGGACAGTCGCACCGGGGAGCTGTTTTTT. This rearrangement joins TRBV9 to TRBJ2-2; 7 nucleotides agree with TRBD1. V lost 4 bases, J lost 4 bases, and 7 bases stayed unmatched. CDR1 SGDLS and CDR2 YYNGEE come from the germline V gene. CDR3 length equals 15 residues.

The CDR3 DNA reads as TGTGCCAGCAGCCGAGACAGGGGCGTCTATGGCTACACCTTC. It codes for CASSRDRGVYGYTF. The chain carries TRBV6-6 and TRBJ1-2; 8 nucleotides align to TRBD1. This CDR3 is 14 amino acids long. CDR1 is MNHNY and CDR2 is SVGAGI in the germline V gene (reference sequence). V shed 6 bases and J 4 bases; nucleotides not matched to a gene: 7.

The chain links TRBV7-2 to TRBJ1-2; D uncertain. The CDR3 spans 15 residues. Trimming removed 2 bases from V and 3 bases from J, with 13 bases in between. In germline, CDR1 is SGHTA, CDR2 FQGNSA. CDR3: CASSLPPPDDYGYTF. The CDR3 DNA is TGTGCCAGCAGCTTACCCCCCCCCGACGACTATGGCTACACCTTC.

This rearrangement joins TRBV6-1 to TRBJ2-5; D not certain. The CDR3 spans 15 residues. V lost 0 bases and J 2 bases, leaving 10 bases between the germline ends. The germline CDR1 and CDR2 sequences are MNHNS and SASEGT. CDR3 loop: CASSEARMGQETQYF. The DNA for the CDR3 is TGTGCCAGCAGTGAAGCCCGAATGGGACAAGAGACCCAGTACTTC.

CDR3 protein: CASRPQNNYGYTF. The DNA of the CDR3 is TGTGCCAGCAGGCCCCAGAACAACTATGGCTACACCTTC. J is TRBJ1-2 and V is TRBV2, with D hard to call. Per the germline V gene, CDR1 is SNHLY and CDR2 is FYNNEI. There are 13 residues in the CDR3. The V end lost 6 bases, the J end lost 2 bases, and 10 bases lay between the germline ends.

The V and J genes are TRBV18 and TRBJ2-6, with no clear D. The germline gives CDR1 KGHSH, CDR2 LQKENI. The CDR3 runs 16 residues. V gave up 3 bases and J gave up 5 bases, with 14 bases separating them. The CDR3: CASSPDMTGWANVLTF. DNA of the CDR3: TGTGCCAGCTCACCTGATATGACGGGCTGGGCCAACGTCCTGACTTTC.

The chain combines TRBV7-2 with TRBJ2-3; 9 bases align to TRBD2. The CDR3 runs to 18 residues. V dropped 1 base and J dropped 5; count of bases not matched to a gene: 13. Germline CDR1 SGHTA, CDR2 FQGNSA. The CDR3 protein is CASSLESIAAGGGDTQYF. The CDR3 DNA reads TGTGCCAGCAGCTTAGAGTCGATAGCAGCGGGGGGAGGAGATACGCAGTATTTT.

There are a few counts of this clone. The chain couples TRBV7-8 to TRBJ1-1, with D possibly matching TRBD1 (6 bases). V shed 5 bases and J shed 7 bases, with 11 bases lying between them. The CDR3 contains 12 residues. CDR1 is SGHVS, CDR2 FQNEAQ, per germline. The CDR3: CASSTRGREAFF. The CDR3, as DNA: TGTGCCAGCAGCACCAGGGGCCGTGAAGCTTTCTTT.

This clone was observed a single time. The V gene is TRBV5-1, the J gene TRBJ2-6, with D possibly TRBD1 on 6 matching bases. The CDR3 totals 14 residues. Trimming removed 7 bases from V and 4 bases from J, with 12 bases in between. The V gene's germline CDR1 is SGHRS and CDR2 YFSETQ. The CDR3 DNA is TGCGCCAGCCACAGGGCAGAAGGGGCCAACGTCCTGACTTTC. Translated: CASHRAEGANVLTF.

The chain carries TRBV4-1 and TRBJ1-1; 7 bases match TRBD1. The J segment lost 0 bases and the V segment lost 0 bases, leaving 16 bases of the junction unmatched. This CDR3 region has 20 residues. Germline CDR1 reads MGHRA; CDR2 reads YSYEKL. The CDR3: CASSQDLVPGTVGLNTEAFF. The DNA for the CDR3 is TGCGCCAGCAGCCAAGATCTTGTCCCCGGGACAGTGGGTTTGAACACTGAAGCTTTCTTT.

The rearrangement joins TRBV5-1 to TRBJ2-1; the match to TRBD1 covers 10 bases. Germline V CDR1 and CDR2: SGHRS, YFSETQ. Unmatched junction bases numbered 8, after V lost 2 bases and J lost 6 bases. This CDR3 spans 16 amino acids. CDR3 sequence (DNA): TGCGCCAGCAGCTTCCTCCCCGGGACAGGGGTCAATGAGCAGTTCTTC. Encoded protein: CASSFLPGTGVNEQFF.

The chain's CDR3 is CASNIQVDSGNTIYF. CDR3 coding DNA: TGCGCCAGCAACATACAGGTTGACTCTGGAAACACCATATATTTT. The rearrangement links TRBV23-1 to TRBJ1-3, with TRBD1 as a possible D gene (5 bases). TRBV23-1 is assigned to the ORF class and has an uncertain function. V was cut by 7 bases and J by 0 bases, with 13 bases left in between. The CDR3 is 15 amino acids.

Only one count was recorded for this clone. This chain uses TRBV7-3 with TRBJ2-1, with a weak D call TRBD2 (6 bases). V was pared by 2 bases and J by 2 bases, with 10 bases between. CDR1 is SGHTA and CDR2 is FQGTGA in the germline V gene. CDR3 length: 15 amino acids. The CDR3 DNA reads TGTGCCAGCAGCTTATCCGGGGGACCCTACAATGAGCAGTTCTTC. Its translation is CASSLSGGPYNEQFF.

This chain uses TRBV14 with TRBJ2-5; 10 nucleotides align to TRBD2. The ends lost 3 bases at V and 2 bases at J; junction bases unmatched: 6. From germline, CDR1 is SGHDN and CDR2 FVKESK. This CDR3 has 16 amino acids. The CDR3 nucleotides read TGTGCCAGCAGCCATACAGGACTAGCGGAACAAGAGACCCAGTACTTC. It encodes CASSHTGLAEQETQYF.